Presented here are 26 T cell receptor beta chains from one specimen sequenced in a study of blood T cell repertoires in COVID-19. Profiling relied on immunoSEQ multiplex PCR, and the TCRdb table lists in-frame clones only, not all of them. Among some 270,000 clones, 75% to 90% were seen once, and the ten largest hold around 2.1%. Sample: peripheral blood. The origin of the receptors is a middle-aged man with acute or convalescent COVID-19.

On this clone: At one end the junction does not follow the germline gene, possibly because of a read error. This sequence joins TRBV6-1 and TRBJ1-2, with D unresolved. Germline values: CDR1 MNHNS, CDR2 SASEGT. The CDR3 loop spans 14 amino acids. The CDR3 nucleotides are TGTGCCAGCACTGAATCGGGATCCGCCGCTGGCTACACCTTC. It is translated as CASTESGSAAGYTF.

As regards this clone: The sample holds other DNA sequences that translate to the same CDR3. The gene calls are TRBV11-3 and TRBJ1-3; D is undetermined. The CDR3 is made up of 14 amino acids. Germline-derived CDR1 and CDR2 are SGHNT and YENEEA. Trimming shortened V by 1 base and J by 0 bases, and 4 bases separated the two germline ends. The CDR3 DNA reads TGTGCCAGCAGCTTAGGGAGCTCTGGAAACACCATATATTTT. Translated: CASSLGSSGNTIYF. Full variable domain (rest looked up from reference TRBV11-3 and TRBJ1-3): EAGVVQSPRYKIIEKKQPVAFWCNPISGHNTLYWYLQNLGQGPELLIRYENEEAVDDSQLPKDRFSAERLKGVDSTLKIQPAELGDSAVYLCASSLGSSGNTIYFGEGSWLTVV.

CDR3 nucleotides: TGTGCCAGTAGTATCCGGAGTAGCGGGGGCCCAGATGTTGGGAGTACGCAGTATTTT. Its protein product is CASSIRSSGGPDVGSTQYF. The chain links TRBV19 to TRBJ2-3; 9 bases line up with TRBD2. The V gene end was trimmed by 3 bases and the J gene end by 8 bases; junction bases not matched to a gene: 21. Germline assignment: CDR1 LNHDA and CDR2 SQIVND (reference sequence). The CDR3 extends over 19 amino acids.

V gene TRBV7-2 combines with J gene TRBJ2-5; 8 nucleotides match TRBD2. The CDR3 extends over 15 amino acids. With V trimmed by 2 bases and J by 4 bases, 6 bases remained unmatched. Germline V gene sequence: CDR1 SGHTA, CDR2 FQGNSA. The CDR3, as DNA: TGTGCCAGCAGCTTACGGGGGGGGGTGGGAGAGACCCAGTACTTC. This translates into CASSLRGGVGETQYF. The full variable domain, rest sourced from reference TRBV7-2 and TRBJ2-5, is GAGVSQSPSNKVTEKGKDVELRCDPISGHTALYWYRQSLGQGLEFLIYFQGNSAPDKSGLPSDRFSAERTGGSVSTLTIQRTQQEDSAVYLCASSLRGGVGETQYFGPGTRLLVL.

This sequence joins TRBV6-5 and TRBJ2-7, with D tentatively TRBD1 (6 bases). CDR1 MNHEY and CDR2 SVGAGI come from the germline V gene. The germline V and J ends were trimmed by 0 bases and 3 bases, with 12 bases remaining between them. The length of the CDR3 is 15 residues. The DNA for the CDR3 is TGTGCCAGCAGTTACTCTCCGGACAGAAGCTACGAGCAGTACTTC. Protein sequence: CASSYSPDRSYEQYF.

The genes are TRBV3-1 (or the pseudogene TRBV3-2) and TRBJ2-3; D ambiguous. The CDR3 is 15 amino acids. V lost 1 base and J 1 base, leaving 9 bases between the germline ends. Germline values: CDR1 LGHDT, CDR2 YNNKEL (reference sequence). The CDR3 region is CASSQVTLGTDTQYF. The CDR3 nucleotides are TGTGCCAGCAGCCAAGTTACGTTAGGCACAGATACGCAGTATTTT.

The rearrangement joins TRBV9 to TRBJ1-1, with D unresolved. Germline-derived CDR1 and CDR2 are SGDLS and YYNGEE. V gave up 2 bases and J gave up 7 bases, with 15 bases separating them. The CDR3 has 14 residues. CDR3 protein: CASSVEHKSIEAFF. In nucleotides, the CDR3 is TGTGCCAGCAGCGTCGAACACAAATCGATTGAAGCTTTCTTT.

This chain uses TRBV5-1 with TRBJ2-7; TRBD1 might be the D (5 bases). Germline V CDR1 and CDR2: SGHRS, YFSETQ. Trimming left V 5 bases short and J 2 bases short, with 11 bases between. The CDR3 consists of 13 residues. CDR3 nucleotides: TGCGCCAGCAGTACAGGCTCTCCCTACGAGCAGTACTTC. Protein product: CASSTGSPYEQYF.

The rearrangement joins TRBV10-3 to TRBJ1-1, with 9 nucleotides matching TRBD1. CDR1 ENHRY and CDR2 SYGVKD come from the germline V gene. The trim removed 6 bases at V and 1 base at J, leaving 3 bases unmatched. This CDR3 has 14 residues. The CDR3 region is CAIRGQGPNTEAFF. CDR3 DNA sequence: TGTGCCATCAGAGGACAGGGGCCGAACACTGAAGCTTTCTTT.

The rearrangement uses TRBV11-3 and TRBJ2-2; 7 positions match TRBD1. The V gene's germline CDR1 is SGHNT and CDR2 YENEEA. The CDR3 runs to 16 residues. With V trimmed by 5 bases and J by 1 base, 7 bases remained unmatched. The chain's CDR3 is CASSLLRGRNTGELFF. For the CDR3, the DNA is TGTGCCAGCAGCCTACTAAGGGGGCGGAACACCGGGGAGCTGTTTTTT.

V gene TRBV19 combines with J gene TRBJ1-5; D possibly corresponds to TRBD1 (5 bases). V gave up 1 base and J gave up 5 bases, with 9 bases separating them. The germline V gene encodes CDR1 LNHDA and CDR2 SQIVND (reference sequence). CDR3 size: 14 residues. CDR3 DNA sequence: TGTGCCAGTAGTATAGGGACACCATATCAGCCCCAGCATTTT. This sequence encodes CASSIGTPYQPQHF.

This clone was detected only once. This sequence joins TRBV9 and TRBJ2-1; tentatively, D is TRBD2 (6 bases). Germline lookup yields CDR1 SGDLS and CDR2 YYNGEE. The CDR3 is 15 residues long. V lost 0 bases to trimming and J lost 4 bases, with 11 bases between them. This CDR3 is CASSVVLDYYNEQFF. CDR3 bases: TGTGCCAGCAGCGTAGTTCTGGACTATTACAATGAGCAGTTCTTC.

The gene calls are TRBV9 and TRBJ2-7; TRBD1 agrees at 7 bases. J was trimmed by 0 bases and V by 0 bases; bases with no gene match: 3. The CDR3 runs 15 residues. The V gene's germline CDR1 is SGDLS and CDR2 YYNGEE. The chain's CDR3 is CASSVAGTVSYEQYF. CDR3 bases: TGTGCCAGCAGCGTAGCCGGGACAGTCTCCTACGAGCAGTACTTC. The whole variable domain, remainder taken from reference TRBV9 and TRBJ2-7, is DSGVTQTPKHLITATGQRVTLRCSPRSGDLSVYWYQQSLDQGLQFLIQYYNGEERAKGNILERFSAQQFPDLHSELNLSSLELGDSALYFCASSVAGTVSYEQYFGPGTRLTVT.

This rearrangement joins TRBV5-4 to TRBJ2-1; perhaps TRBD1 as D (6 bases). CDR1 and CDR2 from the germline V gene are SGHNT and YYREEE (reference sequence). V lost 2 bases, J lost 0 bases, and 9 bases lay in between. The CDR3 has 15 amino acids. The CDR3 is CASSLQGSSYNEQFF. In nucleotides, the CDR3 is TGTGCCAGCAGCTTACAGGGAAGCTCCTACAATGAGCAGTTCTTC.

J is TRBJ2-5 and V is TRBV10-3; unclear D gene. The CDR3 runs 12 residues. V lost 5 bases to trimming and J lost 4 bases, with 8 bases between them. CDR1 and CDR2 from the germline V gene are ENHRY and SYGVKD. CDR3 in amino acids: CAISSSPETQYF. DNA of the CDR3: TGTGCCATCAGTTCCTCTCCAGAGACCCAGTACTTC.

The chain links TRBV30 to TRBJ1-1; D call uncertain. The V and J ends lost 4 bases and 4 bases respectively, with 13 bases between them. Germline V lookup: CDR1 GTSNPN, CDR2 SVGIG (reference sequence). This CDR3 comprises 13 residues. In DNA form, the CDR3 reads TGTGCCTGGACCCGTACACGGGGCACTGAAGCTTTCTTT. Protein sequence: CAWTRTRGTEAFF.

Here the CDR3 DNA reads TGTGCCAGCAGCACTCAGGGATACAATGAGCAGTTCTTC. Translated: CASSTQGYNEQFF. The chain is built from TRBV7-3 and TRBJ2-1, with a weak D call TRBD1 (5 bases). The length of the CDR3 is 13 residues. Germline CDR1 reads SGHTA; CDR2 reads FQGTGA. V dropped 5 bases and J dropped 4 bases, with 9 bases sitting between them.

The CDR3 nucleotides read TGTGCCAGCAGCTTAAGGGGAGTTGGGGATACGCAGTATTTT. It specifies CASSLRGVGDTQYF. The J gene is TRBJ2-3, the V gene TRBV7-3; TRBD2 is a possible D gene (5 bases). This CDR3 spans 14 amino acids. Germline assignment: CDR1 SGHTA and CDR2 FQGTGA. Trimming stripped 1 base from V and 6 bases from J, with 11 bases between.

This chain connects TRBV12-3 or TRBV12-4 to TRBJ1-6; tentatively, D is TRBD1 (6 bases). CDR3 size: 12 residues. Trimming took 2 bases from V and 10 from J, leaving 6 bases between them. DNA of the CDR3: TGTGCCAGCAGTTTACAGGGGTCACCCCTCCACTTT. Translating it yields CASSLQGSPLHF.

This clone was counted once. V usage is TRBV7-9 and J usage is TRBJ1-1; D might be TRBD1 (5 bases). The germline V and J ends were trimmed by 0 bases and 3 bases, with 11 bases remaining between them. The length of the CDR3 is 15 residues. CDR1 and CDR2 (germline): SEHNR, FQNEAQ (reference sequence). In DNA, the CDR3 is TGTGCCAGCAGCTTAGCCCAGGGATATGACACTGAAGCTTTCTTT. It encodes CASSLAQGYDTEAFF.

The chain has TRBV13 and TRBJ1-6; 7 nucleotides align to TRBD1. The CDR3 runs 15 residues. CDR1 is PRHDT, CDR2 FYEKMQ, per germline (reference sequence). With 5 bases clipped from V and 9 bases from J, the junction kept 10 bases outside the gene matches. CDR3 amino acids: CASSITGADGSPLHF. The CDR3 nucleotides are TGTGCCAGCAGCATTACAGGGGCCGACGGTTCACCCCTCCACTTT.

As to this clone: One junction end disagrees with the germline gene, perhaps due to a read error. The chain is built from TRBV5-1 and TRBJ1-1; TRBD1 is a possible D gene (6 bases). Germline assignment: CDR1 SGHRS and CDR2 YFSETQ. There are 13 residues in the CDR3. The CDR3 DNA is TGCGCCAGCTCCCGGGACACTGGCACTGTAGCTTTCTTT. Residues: CASSRDTGTVAFF.

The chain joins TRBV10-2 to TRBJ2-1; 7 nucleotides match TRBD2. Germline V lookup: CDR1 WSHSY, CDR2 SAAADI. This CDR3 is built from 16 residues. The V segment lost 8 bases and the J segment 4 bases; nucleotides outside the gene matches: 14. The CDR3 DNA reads TGCGCCAGCCCCTTCGACCATCTAGCGGCTTACAATGAGCAGTTCTTC. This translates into CASPFDHLAAYNEQFF.

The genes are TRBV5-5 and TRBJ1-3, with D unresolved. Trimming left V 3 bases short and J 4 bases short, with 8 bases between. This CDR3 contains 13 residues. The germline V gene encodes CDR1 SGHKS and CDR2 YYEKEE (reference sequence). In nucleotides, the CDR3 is TGTGCCAGCAGCTCTTCACAGGGAAACACCATATATTTT. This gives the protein CASSSSQGNTIYF.

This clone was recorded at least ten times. DNA of the CDR3: TGTGCCAGTAGTATTGTTGGGGGGAGAACTGAAGCTTTCTTT. Its translation is CASSIVGGRTEAFF. The rearrangement links TRBV19 to TRBJ1-1; D might be TRBD1 (5 bases). This CDR3 is 14 amino acids long. V was pared by 3 bases and J by 5 bases, with 13 bases between. From germline, CDR1 is LNHDA and CDR2 SQIVND (reference sequence).

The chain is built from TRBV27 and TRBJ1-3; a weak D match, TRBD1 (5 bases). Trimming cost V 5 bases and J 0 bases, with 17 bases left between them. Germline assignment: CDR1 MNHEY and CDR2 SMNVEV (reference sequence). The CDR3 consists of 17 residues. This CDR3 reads CASSRTPGLISGNTIYF. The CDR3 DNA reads TGTGCCAGCAGTCGCACCCCAGGGCTTATCTCTGGAAACACCATATATTTT.